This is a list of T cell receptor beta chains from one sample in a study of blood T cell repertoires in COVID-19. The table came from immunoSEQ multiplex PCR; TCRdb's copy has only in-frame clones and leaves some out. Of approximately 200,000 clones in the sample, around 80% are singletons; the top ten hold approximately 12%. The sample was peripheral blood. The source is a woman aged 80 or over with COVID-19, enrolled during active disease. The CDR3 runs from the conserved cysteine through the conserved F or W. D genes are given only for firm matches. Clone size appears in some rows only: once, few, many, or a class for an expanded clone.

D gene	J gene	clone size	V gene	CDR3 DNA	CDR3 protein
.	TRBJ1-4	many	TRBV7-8	TGTGCCAGCAGCTTCCGACAGAGGACCTTATCTGAAAAACTGTTTTTT	CASSFRQRTLSEKLFF
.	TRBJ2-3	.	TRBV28	TGTGCCAGCAGTTACAGGATCCACGGGGGAGATACGCAGTATTTT	CASSYRIHGGDTQYF
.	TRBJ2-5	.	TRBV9	TGTGCCAGCAGCGTGGAAGCAGGGTTCTTAGAGACCCAGTACTTC	CASSVEAGFLETQYF
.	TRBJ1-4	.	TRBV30	TGTGCCTGCTCTGAAGGACAGTTTTCTGAAAAACTGTTTTTT	CACSEGQFSEKLFF
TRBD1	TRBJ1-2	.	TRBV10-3	TGTGCCATCAGTGAGGAGGGCAGGGGGCTCTCTGGCTACACCTTC	CAISEEGRGLSGYTF
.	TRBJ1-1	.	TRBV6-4	TGTGCCAGCCGTATTAGACACTTCCCTGAAGCTTTCTTT	CASRIRHFPEAFF
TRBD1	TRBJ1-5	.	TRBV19	TGTGCCAGTAGTATGACAGGGCACAATCAGCCCCAGCATTTT	CASSMTGHNQPQHF
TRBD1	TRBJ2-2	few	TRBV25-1	TGTGCCAGCAGTGACCACGGGACAGGGGCGTACACCGGGGAGCTGTTTTTT	CASSDHGTGAYTGELFF
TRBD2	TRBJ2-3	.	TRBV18	TGTGCCAGCTCACAGTCTAGCGGGGGTCTATCGTCAAGCACAGATACGCAGTATTTT	CASSQSSGGLSSSTDTQYF
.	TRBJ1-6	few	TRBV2	TGTGCCAGCAGAGGGGGCTCCTATAATTCACCCCTCCACTTT	CASRGGSYNSPLHF
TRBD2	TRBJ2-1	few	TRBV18	TGTGCCAGCTCACCAGGGACTAGCGGGTACAATGAGCAGTTCTTC	CASSPGTSGYNEQFF
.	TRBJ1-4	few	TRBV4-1	TGCGCCAGCAGCCAAGAGAGGGTCGGGTCGGGAAAACTGTTTTTT	CASSQERVGSGKLFF
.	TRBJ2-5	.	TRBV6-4	TGTGCCAGCAGTGACTCGTGGGGGCGTCAGTCAATCGGGTGGGAGACCCAGTACTTC	CASSDSWGRQSIGWETQYF
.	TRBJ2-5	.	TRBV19	TGTGCCAGTAGTCAAAGGGGTACCCAGTACTTC	CASSQRGTQYF
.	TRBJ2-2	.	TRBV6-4	TGTGCCAGCAGTGTGGAGAGTTGGACCGGGGAGCTGTTTTTT	CASSVESWTGELFF
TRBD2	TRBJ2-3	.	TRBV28	TGTGCCAGCAGTTTATTCCCGGCGGTGGCTAGCGGGTATAAAGATACGCAGTATTTT	CASSLFPAVASGYKDTQYF
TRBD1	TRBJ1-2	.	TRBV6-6	TGTGCCAGCAGCCCCAGGACAGGGGCGTTCGGCTACACCTTC	CASSPRTGAFGYTF
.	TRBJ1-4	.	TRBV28	TGTGCCAGCAGTTCCGAGCGTGGCAGTCGGAATGAAAAACTGTTTTTT	CASSSERGSRNEKLFF
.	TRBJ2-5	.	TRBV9	TGTGCCAGCGCGGGAAACCAAGAGACCCAGTACTTC	CASAGNQETQYF
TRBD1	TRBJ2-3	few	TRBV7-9	TGTGCCAGCAGCTTTAGGACAGGCGGGACAGATACGCAGTATTTT	CASSFRTGGTDTQYF
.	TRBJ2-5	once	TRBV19	TGTGCCAGTAGTCCCCAGGGAAAAGAGACCCAGTACTTC	CASSPQGKETQYF
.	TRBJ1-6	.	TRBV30	TGTGCCTGGACTGTTTCAGCGGTCCCCTTTTCACCCCTCCACTTT	CAWTVSAVPFSPLHF
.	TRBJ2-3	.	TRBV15	TGTGCCACCAGCAGAAATGCAGGGCTCTACACAGATACGCAGTATTTT	CATSRNAGLYTDTQYF
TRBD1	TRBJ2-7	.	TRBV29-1	TGCAGCGTCGACACAGGGACAGGGGGCGAGCAGTACTTC	CSVDTGTGGEQYF
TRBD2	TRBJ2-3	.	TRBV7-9	TGTGCCAGCAGCTTAGTGAGCGGGGGCACAGATACGCAGTATTTT	CASSLVSGGTDTQYF
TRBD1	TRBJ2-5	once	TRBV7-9	TGTGCCAGCAGACTGGGACAGAGCTCGTCAGAGACCCAGTACTTC	CASRLGQSSSETQYF
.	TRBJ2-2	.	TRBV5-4	TGTGCCAGCAGCGTTCCCAAGGGGGTAGGCGGGGAGCTGTTTTTT	CASSVPKGVGGELFF
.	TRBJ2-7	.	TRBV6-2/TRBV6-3	TGTGCCAGCAGTTACAACGGGTACGAGCAGTACTTC	CASSYNGYEQYF
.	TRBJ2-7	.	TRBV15	TGTGCCACCAGCAGAGATGCCAGGGGCTACGAGCAGTACTTC	CATSRDARGYEQYF
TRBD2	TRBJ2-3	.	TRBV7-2	TGTGCCAGCAGCCCAGGGACTAGCCTCGTCACAGATACGCAGTATTTT	CASSPGTSLVTDTQYF
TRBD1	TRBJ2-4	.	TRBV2	TGTGCCAGCAAATCAAACAGGGGGCCTGACATTCAGTACTTC	CASKSNRGPDIQYF
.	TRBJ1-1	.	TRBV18	TGTGCCAGCTCACACACGATTAGCAGGGGACGGAACACTGAAGCTTTCTTT	CASSHTISRGRNTEAFF
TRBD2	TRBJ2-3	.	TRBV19	TGTGCCAGTAGTATGGTATACGGGGGGGCCGGGCCAGATACGCAGTATTTT	CASSMVYGGAGPDTQYF
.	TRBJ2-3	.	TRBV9	TGTGCCAGCAGCGTGATGGGTTCGGGGGATACGCAGTATTTT	CASSVMGSGDTQYF
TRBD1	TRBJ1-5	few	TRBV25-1	TGTGCCAGCAGTGGGACAGGACGTGGCCAGCCCCAGCATTTT	CASSGTGRGQPQHF
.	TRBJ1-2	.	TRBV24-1	TGTGCCACCAGTGATCACCTCGGGGGGGCGCTTGGCTACACCTTC	CATSDHLGGALGYTF
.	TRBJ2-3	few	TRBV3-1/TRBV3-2	TGTGCCAGCAGCACCCAGATTACGCAGTATTTT	CASSTQITQYF
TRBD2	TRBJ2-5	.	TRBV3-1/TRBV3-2	TGTGCCAGCAGCCCCCTAGCGGGGGGGCCGGTTGGGACCCAGTACTTC	CASSPLAGGPVGTQYF
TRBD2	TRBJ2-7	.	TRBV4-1	TGCGCCAGCAGCCAAGTGGGACTAGGGGCCGACGAGCAGTACTTC	CASSQVGLGADEQYF
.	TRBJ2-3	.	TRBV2	TGTGCCAGCAGTGGCGAACTAGGCACAGATACGCAGTATTTT	CASSGELGTDTQYF
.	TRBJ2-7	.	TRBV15	TGTGCCACCAGCGGAGCCAGGGAATTCTACGAGCAGTACTTC	CATSGAREFYEQYF
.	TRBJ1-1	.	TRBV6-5	TGTGCCAGCGAGGAACAAATGAACACTGAAGCTTTCTTT	CASEEQMNTEAFF
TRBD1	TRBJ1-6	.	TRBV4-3	TGCGCCAGCAGCCAGGATCGCGACAGGGCCAATTCACCCCTCCACTTT	CASSQDRDRANSPLHF